These T cell receptor beta chains were read from a single sample in a study of cytomegalovirus exposure and HLA in healthy donors. Repertoires were generated with immunoSEQ multiplex PCR, while TCRdb's copy carries only in-frame clones and drops some. The sample lists approximately 190,000 clones; more than 75% were seen once. The source material was PBMCs. The receptors here all came from a woman aged 25 to 39 in good health and CMV-seropositive. Both conserved end residues are part of each CDR3. The D gene is left open where the match is weak. Only some rows state a clone size, as once, few, many or a class for expanded clones.

clone size: .
D gene: .
V gene: TRBV28
J gene: TRBJ1-2
CDR3 DNA: TGTGCCAGCAGTCTCACCCGGTCCCTTCACTATGGCTACACCTTC
CDR3 protein: CASSLTRSLHYGYTF

clone size: few
D gene: TRBD1
V gene: TRBV5-8
J gene: TRBJ1-3
CDR3 DNA: TGTGCCAGCAGCTTACCGGGACAGGACGACTCTGGAAACACCATATATTTT
CDR3 protein: CASSLPGQDDSGNTIYF

clone size: .
D gene: .
V gene: TRBV6-6
J gene: TRBJ1-2
CDR3 DNA: TGTGCCACCAAGGACAACTTTAACTATGGCTACACCTTC
CDR3 protein: CATKDNFNYGYTF

clone size: .
D gene: .
V gene: TRBV6-5
J gene: TRBJ2-3
CDR3 DNA: TGTGCCAGCAGTATGCCAGGGAGGCCAGATACGCAGTATTTT
CDR3 protein: CASSMPGRPDTQYF

clone size: once
D gene: TRBD1
V gene: TRBV15
J gene: TRBJ2-1
CDR3 DNA: TGTGCCACCAGCAGGATGGGACAGCCACCCTACAATGAGCAGTTCTTC
CDR3 protein: CATSRMGQPPYNEQFF

clone size: .
D gene: TRBD1
V gene: TRBV29-1
J gene: TRBJ2-7
CDR3 DNA: TGCAGCGCTCTAGACAGGGGTACACTCTACGAGCAGTACTTC
CDR3 protein: CSALDRGTLYEQYF

clone size: .
D gene: .
V gene: TRBV19
J gene: TRBJ2-3
CDR3 DNA: TGTGCCAGTAGTACGCGGCGTAGCACAGATACGCAGTATTTT
CDR3 protein: CASSTRRSTDTQYF

clone size: .
D gene: .
V gene: TRBV11-3
J gene: TRBJ2-7
CDR3 DNA: TGTGCCTCGGGGGACAGCGCCTACGAGCAGTACTTC
CDR3 protein: CASGDSAYEQYF

clone size: .
D gene: .
V gene: TRBV28
J gene: TRBJ1-1
CDR3 DNA: TGTGCCAGCAGTTCATGGACAAGGGGCAGGAACACTGAAGCTTTCTTT
CDR3 protein: CASSSWTRGRNTEAFF

clone size: once
D gene: .
V gene: TRBV5-4
J gene: TRBJ1-1
CDR3 DNA: TGTGCCAGCAGCTCGGATGAGAGATCCGGCCGGGGATTCTTT
CDR3 protein: CASSSDERSGRGFF

clone size: .
D gene: .
V gene: TRBV6-1
J gene: TRBJ2-7
CDR3 DNA: TGTGCCAGCACCCTCGACAGAAGCTCCTACGAGCAGTACTTC
CDR3 protein: CASTLDRSSYEQYF

clone size: few
D gene: TRBD1
V gene: TRBV4-1
J gene: TRBJ1-2
CDR3 DNA: TGCGCCAGCAGCCAAGCCGGACAGGGGAACTATGGCTACACCTTC
CDR3 protein: CASSQAGQGNYGYTF

clone size: .
D gene: TRBD1
V gene: TRBV5-1
J gene: TRBJ1-2
CDR3 DNA: TGCGCCAGCAGCTTACTGGACAGGAACTATGTCTACACCTTC
CDR3 protein: CASSLLDRNYVYTF

clone size: .
D gene: TRBD1
V gene: TRBV30
J gene: TRBJ1-2
CDR3 DNA: TGTGCCTTGAAGGACAGGGCTTACTATGGCTACACCTTC
CDR3 protein: CALKDRAYYGYTF

clone size: .
D gene: TRBD2
V gene: TRBV30
J gene: TRBJ2-1
CDR3 DNA: TGTGCCTGGAGTGGGCCCCGTTCCGGGGGGTCGAATGAGCAGTTCTTC
CDR3 protein: CAWSGPRSGGSNEQFF

clone size: .
D gene: .
V gene: TRBV4-3
J gene: TRBJ2-3
CDR3 DNA: TGCGCCAGCAGCCAAGTACTAAGGGGACATAGCACAGATACGCAGTATTTT
CDR3 protein: CASSQVLRGHSTDTQYF

clone size: once
D gene: TRBD1
V gene: TRBV9
J gene: TRBJ2-2
CDR3 DNA: TGTGCCAGCAGCACCTGGGGACAGCTGACCGGGGAGCTGTTTTTT
CDR3 protein: CASSTWGQLTGELFF

clone size: .
D gene: .
V gene: TRBV2
J gene: TRBJ2-2
CDR3 DNA: TGTGCCAGCAGTGAAGTGGGGACTTCTCCGTTTTTT
CDR3 protein: CASSEVGTSPFF

clone size: .
D gene: .
V gene: TRBV2
J gene: TRBJ1-5
CDR3 DNA: TGTGCCAGCAGTCAGGAGACAGCCGGGAATCAGCCCCAGCATTTT
CDR3 protein: CASSQETAGNQPQHF

clone size: .
D gene: TRBD2
V gene: TRBV29-1
J gene: TRBJ2-1
CDR3 DNA: TGCAGCGTTGAGAGACTAGCGGGGGGCCACAATGAGCAGTTCTTC
CDR3 protein: CSVERLAGGHNEQFF

clone size: few
D gene: .
V gene: TRBV28
J gene: TRBJ2-7
CDR3 DNA: TGTGCCACCAACTCCGGGACTTCCTACGAGCAGTACTTC
CDR3 protein: CATNSGTSYEQYF

clone size: .
D gene: TRBD1
V gene: TRBV11-2
J gene: TRBJ1-3
CDR3 DNA: TGTGCCAGCAGCTTAATCGGGACAGGGCTTTTTCTCTCTGGAAACACCATATATTTT
CDR3 protein: CASSLIGTGLFLSGNTIYF

clone size: .
D gene: .
V gene: TRBV10-3
J gene: TRBJ1-6
CDR3 DNA: TGTGCCTCCAGGGATTGGGGCTCCTATAATTCACCCCTCCACTTT
CDR3 protein: CASRDWGSYNSPLHF

clone size: few
D gene: .
V gene: TRBV7-8
J gene: TRBJ1-1
CDR3 DNA: TGTGCCAGCAGCTTAGCGGAGGCAGGAGTGAGCACTGAAGCTTTCTTT
CDR3 protein: CASSLAEAGVSTEAFF

clone size: .
D gene: .
V gene: TRBV28
J gene: TRBJ1-4
CDR3 DNA: TGTGCCAGCAAGGCCGAGCCCAGGAAACTGTTTTTT
CDR3 protein: CASKAEPRKLFF

clone size: few
D gene: .
V gene: TRBV19
J gene: TRBJ2-3
CDR3 DNA: TGTGCCAGTAGTATCCGGAGACTTAGCACAGATACGCAGTATTTT
CDR3 protein: CASSIRRLSTDTQYF

clone size: .
D gene: .
V gene: TRBV29-1
J gene: TRBJ1-5
CDR3 DNA: TGCAGCGTCCCAAAAGAGCACAGTGGATTTCAGCCCCAGCATTTT
CDR3 protein: CSVPKEHSGFQPQHF

clone size: .
D gene: .
V gene: TRBV2
J gene: TRBJ2-5
CDR3 DNA: TGTGCCAGCACGGGGGGCCGGGAGACCCAGTACTTC
CDR3 protein: CASTGGRETQYF

clone size: .
D gene: TRBD2
V gene: TRBV27
J gene: TRBJ2-7
CDR3 DNA: TGTGCCAGCAGATCCTTCCTAGCGGGAGGCCTGAGCTCCTACGAGCAGTACTTC
CDR3 protein: CASRSFLAGGLSSYEQYF

clone size: .
D gene: TRBD1
V gene: TRBV28
J gene: TRBJ1-5
CDR3 DNA: TGTGCCAGCAGTTTGGACAGGGTTTTGCCCCAGCATTTT
CDR3 protein: CASSLDRVLPQHF

clone size: .
D gene: TRBD2
V gene: TRBV18
J gene: TRBJ2-1
CDR3 DNA: TGTGCCAGCTCACCAAGGACTAGCTGGGACAATGAGCAGTTCTTC
CDR3 protein: CASSPRTSWDNEQFF